This record looks at one T cell receptor beta chain sequence and its context. Trimming took 4 bases from V and 4 from J; bases not matched to a gene: 11. CDR3 size: 16 residues. Germline values: CDR1 ENHRY, CDR2 SYGVKD. This specimen belongs to a study of T cells in tuberculosis. Sequenced by immunoSEQ multiplex PCR; TCRdb stores in-frame clones only, minus some. The data contain tens of thousands of clones, 90% to 95% of them singletons. This TCR derives from a donor between 10 and 35 years old with latent tuberculosis or without tuberculosis infection. The source material was PBMCs. The rearrangement uses TRBV10-3 and TRBJ2-7, with 9 nucleotides matching TRBD2. CDR3 in DNA: TGTGCCATCAGTGTGTATTCGGCTAGCGGGATTTACGAGCAGTACTTC. Its translation: CAISVYSASGIYEQYF.